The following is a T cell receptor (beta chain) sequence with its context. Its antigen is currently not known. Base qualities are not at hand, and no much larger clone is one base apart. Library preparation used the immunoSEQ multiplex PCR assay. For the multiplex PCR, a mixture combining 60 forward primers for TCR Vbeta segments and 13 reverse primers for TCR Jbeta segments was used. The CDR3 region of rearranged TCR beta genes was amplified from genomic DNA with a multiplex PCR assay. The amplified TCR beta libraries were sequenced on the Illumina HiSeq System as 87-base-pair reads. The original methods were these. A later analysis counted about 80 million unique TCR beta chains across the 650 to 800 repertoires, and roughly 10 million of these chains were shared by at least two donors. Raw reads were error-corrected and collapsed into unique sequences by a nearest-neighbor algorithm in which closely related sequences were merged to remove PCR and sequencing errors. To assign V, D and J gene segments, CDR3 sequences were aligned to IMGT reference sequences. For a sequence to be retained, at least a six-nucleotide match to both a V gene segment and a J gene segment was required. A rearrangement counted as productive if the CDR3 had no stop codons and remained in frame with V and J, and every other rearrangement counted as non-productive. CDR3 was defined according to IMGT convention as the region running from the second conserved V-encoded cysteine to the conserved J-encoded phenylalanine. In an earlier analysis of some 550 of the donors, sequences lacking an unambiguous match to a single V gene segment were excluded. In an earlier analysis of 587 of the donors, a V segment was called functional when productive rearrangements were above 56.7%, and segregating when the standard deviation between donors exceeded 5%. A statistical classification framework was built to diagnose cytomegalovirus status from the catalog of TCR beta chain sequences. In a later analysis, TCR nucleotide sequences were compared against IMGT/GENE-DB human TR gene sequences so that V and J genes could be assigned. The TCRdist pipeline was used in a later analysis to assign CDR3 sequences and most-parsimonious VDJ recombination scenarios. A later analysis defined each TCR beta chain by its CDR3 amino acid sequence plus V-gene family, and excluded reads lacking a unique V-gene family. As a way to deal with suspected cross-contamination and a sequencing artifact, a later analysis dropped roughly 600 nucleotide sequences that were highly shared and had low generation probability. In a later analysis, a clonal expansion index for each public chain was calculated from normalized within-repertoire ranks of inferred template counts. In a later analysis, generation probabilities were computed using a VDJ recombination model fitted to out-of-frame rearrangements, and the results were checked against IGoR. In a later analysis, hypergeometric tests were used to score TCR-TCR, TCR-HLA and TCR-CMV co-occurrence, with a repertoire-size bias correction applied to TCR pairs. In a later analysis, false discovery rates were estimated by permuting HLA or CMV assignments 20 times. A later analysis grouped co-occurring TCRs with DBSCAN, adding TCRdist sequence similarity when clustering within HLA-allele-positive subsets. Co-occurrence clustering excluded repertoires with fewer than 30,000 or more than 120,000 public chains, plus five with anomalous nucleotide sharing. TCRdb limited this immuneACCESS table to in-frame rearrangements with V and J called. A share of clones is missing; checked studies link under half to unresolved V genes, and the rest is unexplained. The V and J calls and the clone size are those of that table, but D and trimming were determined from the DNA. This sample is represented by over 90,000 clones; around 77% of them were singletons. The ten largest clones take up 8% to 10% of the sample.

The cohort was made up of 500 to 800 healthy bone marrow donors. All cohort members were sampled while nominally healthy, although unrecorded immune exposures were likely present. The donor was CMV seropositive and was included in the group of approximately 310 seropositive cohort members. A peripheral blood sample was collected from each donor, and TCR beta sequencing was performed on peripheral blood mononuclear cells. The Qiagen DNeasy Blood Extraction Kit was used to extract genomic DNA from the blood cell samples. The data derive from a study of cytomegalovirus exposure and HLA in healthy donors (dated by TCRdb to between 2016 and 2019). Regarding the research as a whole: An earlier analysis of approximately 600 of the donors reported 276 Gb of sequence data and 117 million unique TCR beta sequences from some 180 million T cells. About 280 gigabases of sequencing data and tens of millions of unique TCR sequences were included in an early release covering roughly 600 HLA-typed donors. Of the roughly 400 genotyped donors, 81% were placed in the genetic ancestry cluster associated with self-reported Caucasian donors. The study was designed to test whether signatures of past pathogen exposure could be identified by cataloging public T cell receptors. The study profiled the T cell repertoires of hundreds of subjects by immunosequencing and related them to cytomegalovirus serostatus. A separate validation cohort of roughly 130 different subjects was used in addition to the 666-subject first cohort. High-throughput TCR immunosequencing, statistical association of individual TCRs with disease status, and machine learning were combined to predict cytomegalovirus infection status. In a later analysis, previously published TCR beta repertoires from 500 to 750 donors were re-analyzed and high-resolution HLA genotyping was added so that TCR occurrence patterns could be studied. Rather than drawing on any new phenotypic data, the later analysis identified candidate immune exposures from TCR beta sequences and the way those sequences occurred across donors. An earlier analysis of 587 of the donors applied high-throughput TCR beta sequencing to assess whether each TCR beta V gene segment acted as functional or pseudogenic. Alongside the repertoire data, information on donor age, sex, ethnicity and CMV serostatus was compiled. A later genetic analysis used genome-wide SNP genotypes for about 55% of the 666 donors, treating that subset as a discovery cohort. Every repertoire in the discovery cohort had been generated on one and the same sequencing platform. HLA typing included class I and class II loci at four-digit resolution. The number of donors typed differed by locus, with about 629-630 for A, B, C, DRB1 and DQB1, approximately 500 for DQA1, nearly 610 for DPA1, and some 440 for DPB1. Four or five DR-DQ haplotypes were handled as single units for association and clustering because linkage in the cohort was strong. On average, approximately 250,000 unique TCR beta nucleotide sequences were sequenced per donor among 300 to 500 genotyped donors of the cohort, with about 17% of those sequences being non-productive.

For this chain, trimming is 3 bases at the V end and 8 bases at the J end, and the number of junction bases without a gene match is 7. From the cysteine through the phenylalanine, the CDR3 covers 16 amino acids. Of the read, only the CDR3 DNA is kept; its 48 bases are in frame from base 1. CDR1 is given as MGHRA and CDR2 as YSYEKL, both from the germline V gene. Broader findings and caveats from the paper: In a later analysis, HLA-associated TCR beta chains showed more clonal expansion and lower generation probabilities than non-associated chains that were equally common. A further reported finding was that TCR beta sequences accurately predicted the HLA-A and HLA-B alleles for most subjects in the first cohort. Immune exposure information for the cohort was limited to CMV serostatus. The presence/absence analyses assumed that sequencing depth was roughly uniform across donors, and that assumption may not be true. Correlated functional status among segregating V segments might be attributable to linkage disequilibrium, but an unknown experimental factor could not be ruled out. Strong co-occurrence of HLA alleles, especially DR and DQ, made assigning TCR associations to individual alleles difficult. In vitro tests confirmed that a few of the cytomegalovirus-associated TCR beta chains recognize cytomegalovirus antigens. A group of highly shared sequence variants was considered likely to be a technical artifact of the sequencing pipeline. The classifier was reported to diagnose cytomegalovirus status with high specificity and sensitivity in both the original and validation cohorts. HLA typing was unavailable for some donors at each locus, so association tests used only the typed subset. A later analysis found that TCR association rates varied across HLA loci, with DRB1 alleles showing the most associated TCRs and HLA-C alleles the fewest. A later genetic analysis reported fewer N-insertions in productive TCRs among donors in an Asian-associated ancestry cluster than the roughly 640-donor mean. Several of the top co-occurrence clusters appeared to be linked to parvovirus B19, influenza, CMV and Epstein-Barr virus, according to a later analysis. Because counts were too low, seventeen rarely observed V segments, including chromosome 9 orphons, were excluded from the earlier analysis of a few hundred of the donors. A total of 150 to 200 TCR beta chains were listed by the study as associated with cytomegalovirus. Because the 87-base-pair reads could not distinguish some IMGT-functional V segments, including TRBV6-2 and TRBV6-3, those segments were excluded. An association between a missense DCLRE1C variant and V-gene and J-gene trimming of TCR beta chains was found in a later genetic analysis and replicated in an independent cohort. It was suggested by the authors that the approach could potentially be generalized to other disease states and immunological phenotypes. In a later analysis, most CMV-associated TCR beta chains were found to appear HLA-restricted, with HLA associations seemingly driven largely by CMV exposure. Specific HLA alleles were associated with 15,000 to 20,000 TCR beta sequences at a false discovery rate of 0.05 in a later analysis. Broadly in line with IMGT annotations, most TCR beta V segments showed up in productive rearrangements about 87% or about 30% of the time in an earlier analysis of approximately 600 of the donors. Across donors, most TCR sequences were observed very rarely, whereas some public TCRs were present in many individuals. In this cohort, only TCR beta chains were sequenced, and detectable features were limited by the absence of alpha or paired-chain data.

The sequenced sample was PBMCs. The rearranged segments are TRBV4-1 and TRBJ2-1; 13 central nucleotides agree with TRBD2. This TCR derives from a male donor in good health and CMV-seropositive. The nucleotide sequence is TGCGCCAGCAGCCACGCGACTAGCGGGAGGAGGGATGAGCAGTTCTTC. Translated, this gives CASSHATSGRRDEQFF.